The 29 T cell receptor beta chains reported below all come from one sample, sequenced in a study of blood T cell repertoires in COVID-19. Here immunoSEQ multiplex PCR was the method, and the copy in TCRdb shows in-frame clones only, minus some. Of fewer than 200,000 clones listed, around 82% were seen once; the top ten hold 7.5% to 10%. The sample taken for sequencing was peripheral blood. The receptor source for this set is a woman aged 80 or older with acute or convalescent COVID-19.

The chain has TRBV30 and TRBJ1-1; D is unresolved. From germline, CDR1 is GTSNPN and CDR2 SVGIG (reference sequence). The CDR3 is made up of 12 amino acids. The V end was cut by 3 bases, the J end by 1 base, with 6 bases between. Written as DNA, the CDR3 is TGTGCCTGGAGGGCGGGGAACACTGAAGCTTTCTTT. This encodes CAWRAGNTEAFF. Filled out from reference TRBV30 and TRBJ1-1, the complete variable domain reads SQTIHQWPATLVQPVGSPLSLECTVEGTSNPNLYWYRQAAGRGLQLLFYSVGIGQISSEVPQNLSASRPQDRQFILSSKKLLLSDSGFYLCAWRAGNTEAFFGQGTRLTVV.

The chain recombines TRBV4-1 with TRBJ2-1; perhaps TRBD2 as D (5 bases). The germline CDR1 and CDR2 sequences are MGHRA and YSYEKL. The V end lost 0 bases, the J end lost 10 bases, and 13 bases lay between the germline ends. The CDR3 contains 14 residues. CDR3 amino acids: CASSQEFAGGEQFF. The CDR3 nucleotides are TGCGCCAGCAGCCAAGAGTTTGCGGGCGGAGAGCAGTTCTTC.

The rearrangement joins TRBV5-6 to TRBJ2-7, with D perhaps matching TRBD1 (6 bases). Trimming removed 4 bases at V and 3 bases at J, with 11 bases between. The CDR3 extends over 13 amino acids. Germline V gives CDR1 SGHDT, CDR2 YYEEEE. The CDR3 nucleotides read TGTGCCAGCAGCCCCGGGACAAACTACGAGCAGTACTTC. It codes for CASSPGTNYEQYF. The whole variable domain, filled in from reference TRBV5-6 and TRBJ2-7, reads DAGVTQSPTHLIKTRGQQVTLRCSPKSGHDTVSWYQQALGQGPQFIFQYYEEEERQRGNFPDRFSGHQFPNYSSELNVNALLLGDSALYLCASSPGTNYEQYFGPGTRLTVT.

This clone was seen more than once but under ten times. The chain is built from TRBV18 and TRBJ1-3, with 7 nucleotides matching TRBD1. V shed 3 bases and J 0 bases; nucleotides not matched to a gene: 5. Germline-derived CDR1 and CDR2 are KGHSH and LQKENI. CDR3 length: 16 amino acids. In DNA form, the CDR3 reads TGTGCCAGCTCACCCCCAGGGGGGTTCTCTGGAAACACCATATATTTT. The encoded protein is CASSPPGGFSGNTIYF.

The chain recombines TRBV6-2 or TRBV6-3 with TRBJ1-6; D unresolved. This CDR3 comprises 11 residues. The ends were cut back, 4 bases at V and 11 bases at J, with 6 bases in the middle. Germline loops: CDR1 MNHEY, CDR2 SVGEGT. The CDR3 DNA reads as TGTGCCAGCAGTTCGGGAACACCCCTCCACTTT. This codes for CASSSGTPLHF.

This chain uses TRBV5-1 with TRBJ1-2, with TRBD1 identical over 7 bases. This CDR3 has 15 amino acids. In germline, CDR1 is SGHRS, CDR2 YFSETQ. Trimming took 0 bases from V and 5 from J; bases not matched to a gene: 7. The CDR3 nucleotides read TGCGCCAGCAGCTTGGGCGGGACAGAGATTTATGGCTACACCTTC. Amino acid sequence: CASSLGGTEIYGYTF. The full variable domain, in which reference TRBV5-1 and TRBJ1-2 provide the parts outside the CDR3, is KAGVTQTPRYLIKTRGQQVTLSCSPISGHRSVSWYQQTPGQGLQFLFEYFSETQRNKGNFPGRFSGRQFSNSRSEMNVSTLELGDSALYLCASSLGGTEIYGYTFGSGTRLTVV.

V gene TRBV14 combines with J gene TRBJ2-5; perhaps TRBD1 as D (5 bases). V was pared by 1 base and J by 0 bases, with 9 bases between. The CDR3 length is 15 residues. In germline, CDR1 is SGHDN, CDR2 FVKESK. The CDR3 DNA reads TGTGCCAGCAGCCAAGTTCCAGGGTACCAAGAGACCCAGTACTTC. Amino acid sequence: CASSQVPGYQETQYF.

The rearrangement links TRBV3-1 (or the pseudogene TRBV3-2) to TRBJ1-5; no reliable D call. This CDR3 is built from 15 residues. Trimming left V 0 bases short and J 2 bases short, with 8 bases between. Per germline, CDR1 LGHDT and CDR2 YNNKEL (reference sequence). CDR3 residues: CASSQDSAGNQPQHF. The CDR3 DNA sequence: TGTGCCAGCAGCCAAGACAGCGCCGGCAATCAGCCCCAGCATTTT.

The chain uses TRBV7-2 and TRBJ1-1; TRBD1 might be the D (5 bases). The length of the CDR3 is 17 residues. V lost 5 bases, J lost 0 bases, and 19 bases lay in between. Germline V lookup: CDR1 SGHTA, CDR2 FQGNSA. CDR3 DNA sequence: TGTGCCAGCAGCACTCGGACAAGAACAGGCATGAACACTGAAGCTTTCTTT. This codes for CASSTRTRTGMNTEAFF.

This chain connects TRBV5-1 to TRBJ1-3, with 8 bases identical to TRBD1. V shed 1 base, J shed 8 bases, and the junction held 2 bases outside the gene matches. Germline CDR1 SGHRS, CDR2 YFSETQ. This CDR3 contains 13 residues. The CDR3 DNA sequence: TGCGCCAGCAGCTTGCTACAGGGGGACACCATATATTTT. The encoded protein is CASSLLQGDTIYF.

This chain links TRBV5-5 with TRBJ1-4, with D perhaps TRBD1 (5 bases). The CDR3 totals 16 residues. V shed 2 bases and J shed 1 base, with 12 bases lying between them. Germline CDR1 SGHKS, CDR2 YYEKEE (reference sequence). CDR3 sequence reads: CASSFGAGRTNEKLFF. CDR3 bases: TGTGCCAGCAGCTTTGGTGCAGGGCGAACTAATGAAAAACTGTTTTTT.

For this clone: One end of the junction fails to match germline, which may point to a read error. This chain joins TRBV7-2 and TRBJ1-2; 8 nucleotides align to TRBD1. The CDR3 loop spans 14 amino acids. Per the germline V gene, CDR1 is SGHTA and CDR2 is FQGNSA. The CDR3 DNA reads TGTGCCGGCAGTCCGGCCAGGGGGCGTTATGGCTACACCTTC. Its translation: CAGSPARGRYGYTF.

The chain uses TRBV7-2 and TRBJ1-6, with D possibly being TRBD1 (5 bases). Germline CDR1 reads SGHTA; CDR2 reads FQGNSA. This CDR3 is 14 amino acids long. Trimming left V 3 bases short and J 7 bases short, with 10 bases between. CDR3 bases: TGTGCCAGCAGCTTGACCAGGGAAAATTCACCCCTCCACTTT. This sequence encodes CASSLTRENSPLHF.

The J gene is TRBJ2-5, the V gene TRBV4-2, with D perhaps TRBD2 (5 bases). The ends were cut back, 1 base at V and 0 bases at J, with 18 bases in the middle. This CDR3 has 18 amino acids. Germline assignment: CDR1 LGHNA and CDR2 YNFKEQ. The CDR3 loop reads CASSQGVIRRAYQETQYF. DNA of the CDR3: TGTGCCAGCAGCCAAGGGGTGATAAGGCGGGCGTACCAAGAGACCCAGTACTTC.

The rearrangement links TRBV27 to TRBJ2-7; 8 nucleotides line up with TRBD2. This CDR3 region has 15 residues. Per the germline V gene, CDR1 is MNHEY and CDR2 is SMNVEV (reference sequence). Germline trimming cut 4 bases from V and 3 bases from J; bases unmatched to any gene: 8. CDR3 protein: CASSSKPSGSYEQYF. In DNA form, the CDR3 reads TGTGCCAGCAGTTCCAAGCCCAGCGGGAGCTACGAGCAGTACTTC.

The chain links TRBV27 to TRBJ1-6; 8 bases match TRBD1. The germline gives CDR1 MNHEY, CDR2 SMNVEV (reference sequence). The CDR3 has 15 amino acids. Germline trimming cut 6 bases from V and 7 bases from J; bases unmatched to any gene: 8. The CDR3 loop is CASSPDRAWNSPLHF. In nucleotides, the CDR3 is TGTGCCAGCAGCCCGGACAGGGCCTGGAATTCACCCCTCCACTTT.

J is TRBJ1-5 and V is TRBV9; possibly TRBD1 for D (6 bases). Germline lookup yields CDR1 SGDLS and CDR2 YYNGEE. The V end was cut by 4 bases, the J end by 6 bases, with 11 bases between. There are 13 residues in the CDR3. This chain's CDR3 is CASSQTGSQPQHF. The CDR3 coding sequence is TGTGCCAGCAGCCAGACAGGTTCTCAGCCCCAGCATTTT.

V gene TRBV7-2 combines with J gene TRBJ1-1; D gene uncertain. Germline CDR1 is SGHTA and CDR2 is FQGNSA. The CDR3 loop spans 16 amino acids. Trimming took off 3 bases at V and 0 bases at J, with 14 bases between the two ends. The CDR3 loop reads CASSLGRQTLNTEAFF. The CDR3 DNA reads TGTGCCAGCAGCTTGGGTCGACAAACCTTGAACACTGAAGCTTTCTTT.

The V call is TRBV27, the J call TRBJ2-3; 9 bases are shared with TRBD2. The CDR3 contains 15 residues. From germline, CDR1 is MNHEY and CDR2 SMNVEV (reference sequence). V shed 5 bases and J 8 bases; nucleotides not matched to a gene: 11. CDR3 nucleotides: TGTGCCAGCAGTCAAAGGACTAGCGCGGGTGCTACGCAGTATTTT. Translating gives CASSQRTSAGATQYF.

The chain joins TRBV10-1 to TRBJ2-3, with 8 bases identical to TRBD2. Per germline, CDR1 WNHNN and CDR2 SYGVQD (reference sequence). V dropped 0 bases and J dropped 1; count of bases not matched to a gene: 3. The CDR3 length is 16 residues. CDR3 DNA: TGCGCCAGCAGTGAGTCTCCAGCGGGGGGCACAGATACGCAGTATTTT. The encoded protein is CASSESPAGGTDTQYF.

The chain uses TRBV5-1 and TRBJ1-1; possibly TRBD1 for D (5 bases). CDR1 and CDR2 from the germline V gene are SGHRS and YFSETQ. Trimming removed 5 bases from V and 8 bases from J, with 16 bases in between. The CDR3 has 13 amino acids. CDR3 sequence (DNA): TGCGCCAGCAGTTTAATCGGGGGAGGGGAAGCTTTCTTT. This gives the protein CASSLIGGGEAFF.

The CDR3 bases are TGTGCCAGCAGCTTGGGCAGGCCCCAGGGGACACCCCTCCACTTT. This translates into CASSLGRPQGTPLHF. This rearrangement joins TRBV5-6 to TRBJ1-6, with D possibly being TRBD1 (6 bases). The CDR3 runs to 15 residues. CDR1 SGHDT and CDR2 YYEEEE come from the germline V gene. The germline V and J ends were trimmed by 0 bases and 11 bases, with 15 bases remaining between them. The whole variable domain, filled in from reference TRBV5-6 and TRBJ1-6, reads DAGVTQSPTHLIKTRGQQVTLRCSPKSGHDTVSWYQQALGQGPQFIFQYYEEEERQRGNFPDRFSGHQFPNYSSELNVNALLLGDSALYLCASSLGRPQGTPLHFGNGTRLTVT.

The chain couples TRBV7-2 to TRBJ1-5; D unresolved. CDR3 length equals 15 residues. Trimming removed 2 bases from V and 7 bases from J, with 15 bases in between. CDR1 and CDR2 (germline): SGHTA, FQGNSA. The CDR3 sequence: CASSLSSGPGQPQHF. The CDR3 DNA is TGTGCCAGCAGCTTATCGTCAGGCCCTGGGCAGCCCCAGCATTTT.

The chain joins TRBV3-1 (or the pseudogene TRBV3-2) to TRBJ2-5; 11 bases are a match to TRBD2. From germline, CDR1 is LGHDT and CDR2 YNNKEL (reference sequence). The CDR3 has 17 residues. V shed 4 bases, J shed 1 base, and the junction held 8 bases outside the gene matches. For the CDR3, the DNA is TGTGCCAGCAGCCTCCGACTAGCGGGATACCCCCAAGAGACCCAGTACTTC. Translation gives CASSLRLAGYPQETQYF.

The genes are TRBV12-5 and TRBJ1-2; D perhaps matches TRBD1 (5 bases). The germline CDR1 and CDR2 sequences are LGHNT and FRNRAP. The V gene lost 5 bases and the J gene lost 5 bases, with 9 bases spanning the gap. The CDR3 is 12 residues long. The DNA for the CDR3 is TGTGCTAGTGGTATCGACAGATATGGCTACACCTTC. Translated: CASGIDRYGYTF.

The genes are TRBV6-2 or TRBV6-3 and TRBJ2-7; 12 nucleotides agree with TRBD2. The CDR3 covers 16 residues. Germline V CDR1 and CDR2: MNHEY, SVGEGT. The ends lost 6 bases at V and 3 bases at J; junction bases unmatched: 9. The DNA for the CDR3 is TGTGCCAGCAGCCGAGGGACTAGCGGGCGAATCTACGAGCAGTACTTC. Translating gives CASSRGTSGRIYEQYF.

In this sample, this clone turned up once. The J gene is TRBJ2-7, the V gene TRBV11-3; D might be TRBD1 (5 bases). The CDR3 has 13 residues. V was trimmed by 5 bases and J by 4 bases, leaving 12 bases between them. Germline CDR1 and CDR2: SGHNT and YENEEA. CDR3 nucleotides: TGTGCCAGCAGCCCCCCAGGGATTTACGAGCAGTACTTC. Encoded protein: CASSPPGIYEQYF.

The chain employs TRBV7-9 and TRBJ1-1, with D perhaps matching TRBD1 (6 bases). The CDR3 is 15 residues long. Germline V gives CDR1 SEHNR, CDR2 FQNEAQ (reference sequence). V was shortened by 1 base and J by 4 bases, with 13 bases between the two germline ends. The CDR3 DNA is TGTGCCAGCAGCTTAGGCGGGGGCGTGAGCACTGAAGCTTTCTTT. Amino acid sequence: CASSLGGGVSTEAFF.

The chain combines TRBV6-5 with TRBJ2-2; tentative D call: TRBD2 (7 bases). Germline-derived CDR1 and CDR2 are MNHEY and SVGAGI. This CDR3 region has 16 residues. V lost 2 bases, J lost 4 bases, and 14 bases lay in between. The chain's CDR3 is CASSYEGGLGTGELFF. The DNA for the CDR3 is TGTGCCAGCAGTTACGAGGGGGGGCTAGGCACCGGGGAGCTGTTTTTT.